Listed below are T cell receptor beta chains from one sample, sequenced in a study of T cell changes during pregnancy in multiple sclerosis. Using immunoSEQ multiplex PCR, the repertoire was profiled, and TCRdb retains in-frame clones only, with some absent. The data show tens of thousands of clones, with about 93% seen just once and less than 0.75% held by the top ten. The source material was CD4+ T cells from peripheral blood mononuclear cells, sampled in the third trimester of pregnancy. These receptors were collected from a female donor with multiple sclerosis, enrolled in a pregnancy study. Both conserved end residues are part of each CDR3. The D gene is left open where the match is weak. The size entry is marked missing in some rows and otherwise reads once, few, many or a size class.

j_call: TRBJ1-2
d_call: -
clone_size: once
v_call: TRBV5-5
cdr3_aa: CASSFRIQTYYGYTF
cdr3_nt: TGTGCCAGCAGCTTTAGGATCCAGACTTACTATGGCTACACCTTC

j_call: TRBJ1-5
d_call: -
clone_size: -
v_call: TRBV18
cdr3_aa: CASSLPGGDGQPQHF
cdr3_nt: TGTGCCAGCTCACTCCCCGGAGGGGATGGCCAGCCCCAGCATTTT

j_call: TRBJ2-7
d_call: -
clone_size: -
v_call: TRBV6-5
cdr3_aa: CASSYDRQRYYEQYF
cdr3_nt: TGTGCCAGCAGTTACGACAGACAGAGATACTACGAGCAGTACTTC

j_call: TRBJ1-5
d_call: TRBD1
clone_size: -
v_call: TRBV29-1
cdr3_aa: CSVADRGNQPQHF
cdr3_nt: TGCAGCGTAGCGGACAGGGGGAATCAGCCCCAGCATTTT

j_call: TRBJ2-2
d_call: TRBD2
clone_size: -
v_call: TRBV5-1
cdr3_aa: CASAYGLAGVGELFF
cdr3_nt: TGCGCCAGCGCCTACGGACTAGCGGGGGTCGGGGAGCTGTTTTTT

j_call: TRBJ2-5
d_call: TRBD1
clone_size: -
v_call: TRBV7-8
cdr3_aa: CASSKTGGEETQYF
cdr3_nt: TGTGCCAGCAGCAAGACAGGGGGCGAAGAGACCCAGTACTTC

j_call: TRBJ2-1
d_call: -
clone_size: -
v_call: TRBV20-1
cdr3_aa: CSAGTSNEQFF
cdr3_nt: TGCAGTGCTGGAACTAGCAATGAGCAGTTCTTC

j_call: TRBJ2-2
d_call: TRBD1
clone_size: -
v_call: TRBV29-1
cdr3_aa: CSGSRQGAGELFF
cdr3_nt: TGCAGCGGAAGTCGACAGGGTGCCGGGGAGCTGTTTTTT

j_call: TRBJ1-1
d_call: -
clone_size: -
v_call: TRBV7-3
cdr3_aa: CASSLGRNTEAFF
cdr3_nt: TGTGCCAGCAGCTTAGGGCGAAACACTGAAGCTTTCTTT

j_call: TRBJ1-2
d_call: -
clone_size: -
v_call: TRBV28
cdr3_aa: CASSSYRDGYTF
cdr3_nt: TGTGCCAGCAGTTCATACAGGGATGGCTACACCTTC

j_call: TRBJ2-1
d_call: TRBD2
clone_size: -
v_call: TRBV10-3
cdr3_aa: CAISESVTSGSFNEQFF
cdr3_nt: TGTGCCATCAGTGAGTCTGTTACTAGCGGGAGTTTCAATGAGCAGTTCTTC

j_call: TRBJ1-1
d_call: TRBD1
clone_size: -
v_call: TRBV6-6
cdr3_aa: CASSRNQGVEAFF
cdr3_nt: TGTGCCAGCAGCCGAAATCAGGGGGTTGAAGCTTTCTTT

j_call: TRBJ2-3
d_call: TRBD1
clone_size: -
v_call: TRBV6-1
cdr3_aa: CASSMGQGGTDTQYF
cdr3_nt: TGTGCCAGCAGTATGGGACAGGGAGGGACAGATACGCAGTATTTT

j_call: TRBJ1-1
d_call: -
clone_size: -
v_call: TRBV7-2
cdr3_aa: CASRALTGSALHTEAFF
cdr3_nt: TGTGCCAGCAGAGCCCTTACAGGGTCCGCCCTTCACACTGAAGCTTTCTTT

j_call: TRBJ1-2
d_call: -
clone_size: -
v_call: TRBV14
cdr3_aa: CASSQDPTDYGYTF
cdr3_nt: TGTGCCAGCAGCCAAGATCCGACAGACTATGGCTACACCTTC

j_call: TRBJ1-1
d_call: -
clone_size: -
v_call: TRBV2
cdr3_aa: CASNRGSLNTEAFF
cdr3_nt: TGTGCCAGCAATAGGGGCAGTCTGAACACTGAAGCTTTCTTT

j_call: TRBJ1-2
d_call: TRBD1
clone_size: -
v_call: TRBV19
cdr3_aa: CASSPTTGYFYGYTF
cdr3_nt: TGTGCCAGTAGTCCTACGACAGGGTATTTCTATGGCTACACCTTC

j_call: TRBJ2-7
d_call: TRBD1
clone_size: -
v_call: TRBV7-3
cdr3_aa: CASSLYRGREYEQYF
cdr3_nt: TGTGCCAGCAGCTTATACAGGGGGCGAGAGTACGAGCAGTACTTC

j_call: TRBJ2-1
d_call: TRBD1
clone_size: -
v_call: TRBV4-1
cdr3_aa: CASSQPRDRVPSYNEQFF
cdr3_nt: TGCGCCAGCAGCCAACCCCGGGACAGGGTTCCTTCCTACAATGAGCAGTTCTTC

j_call: TRBJ1-4
d_call: TRBD1
clone_size: -
v_call: TRBV2
cdr3_aa: CASSAGQGTNEKLFF
cdr3_nt: TGTGCCAGCAGCGCGGGACAGGGAACTAATGAAAAACTGTTTTTT

j_call: TRBJ2-3
d_call: -
clone_size: -
v_call: TRBV5-4
cdr3_aa: CASSFRGTDTQYF
cdr3_nt: TGTGCCAGCAGCTTTAGGGGGACAGATACGCAGTATTTT

j_call: TRBJ2-7
d_call: TRBD2
clone_size: few
v_call: TRBV10-3
cdr3_aa: CAIRGGMSSYEQYF
cdr3_nt: TGTGCCATCAGGGGAGGGATGAGCTCCTACGAGCAGTACTTC

j_call: TRBJ2-1
d_call: TRBD2
clone_size: -
v_call: TRBV27
cdr3_aa: CASRGTGAGTYNEQFF
cdr3_nt: TGTGCCAGCAGGGGGACGGGAGCGGGAACCTACAATGAGCAGTTCTTC

j_call: TRBJ2-7
d_call: TRBD2
clone_size: once
v_call: TRBV7-6
cdr3_aa: CASSFALTSGVHEQYF
cdr3_nt: TGTGCCAGCAGCTTCGCGCTAACTAGCGGAGTCCACGAGCAGTACTTC

j_call: TRBJ1-4
d_call: -
clone_size: few
v_call: TRBV28
cdr3_aa: CASTAATNEKLFF
cdr3_nt: TGTGCCAGCACGGCGGCAACTAATGAAAAACTGTTTTTT

j_call: TRBJ2-2
d_call: -
clone_size: once
v_call: TRBV9
cdr3_aa: CASSVVLGELFF
cdr3_nt: TGTGCCAGCAGCGTAGTTCTCGGGGAGCTGTTTTTT